The 20 T cell receptor beta chains below were found in one sample sequenced in a study of T cell clonality in common variable immunodeficiency. Overall study findings and caveats: Fewer deletions and N-nucleotide insertions were reportedly seen in common variable immunodeficiency TCR beta sequences.

Produced via immunoSEQ multiplex PCR; TCRdb's table is partial and in-frame only. The sample has around 33,000 clones, none seen only once. For these receptors, no antigen is known. Sequencing was carried out using peripheral blood mononuclear cells. These receptors all come from a human donor with common variable immunodeficiency.

This clone was counted a few times. The CDR3 goes on 3 residues after the read ends, and that part is filled in from the germline J gene. The chain joins TRBV5-1 to TRBJ1-6; tentatively, D is TRBD1 (6 bases). The CDR3 runs to 14 residues. The germline V gene encodes CDR1 SGHRS and CDR2 YFSETQ. Trimming removed 1 base at V and 6 bases at J, with 8 bases between. CDR3 amino acids: CASSLTGPNSPLHF. CDR3 bases read: TGCGCCAGCAGCTTGACAGGGCCTAATTCACCC.

With regard to this clone: At one boundary the junction diverges from the germline segment, which might be a read error. The observed sequence ends 3 residues before the CDR3 terminus, with the missing tail filled in from the germline J gene. This rearrangement joins TRBV19 to TRBJ1-5, with 8 bases aligning to TRBD1. Germline-derived CDR1 and CDR2 are LNHDA and SQIVND (reference sequence). This CDR3 contains 15 residues. CDR3 DNA, as far as it was read: TGTGCCAGTAGCGTTAACAGGGGGGGCAAGCAGCCC. Residues: CASSVNRGGKQP. The CDR3 in its entirety is CASSVNRGGKQPQHF.

In its sample, this clone was seen many times. The CDR3 goes on 3 residues after the read ends, and that part is filled in from the germline J gene. The rearrangement joins TRBV28 to TRBJ2-1; D perhaps matches TRBD1 (6 bases). With 4 bases removed from V and 4 bases from J, the gap between germline ends came to 14 bases. CDR1 is MDHEN and CDR2 is SYDVKM in the germline V gene. The CDR3 is made up of 15 amino acids. The CDR3 spells CASSSPGTLYNEQFF. CDR3 DNA, as far as it was read: TGTGCCAGCAGTTCCCCCGGGACATTGTACAATGAG.

For this clone: Read coverage stops 3 residues before the CDR3 terminus; the germline J gene supplies the remainder. J is TRBJ2-4 and V is TRBV30; TRBD1 is a possible D gene (5 bases). The germline CDR1 and CDR2 sequences are GTSNPN and SVGIG (reference sequence). The CDR3 is 14 amino acids. V was pared by 0 bases and J by 7 bases, with 13 bases between. CDR3 bases read: TGTGCCTGGAGTGTACTCCGTGGGGCGAACATT. Translated: CAWSVLRGANI. From start to end, the CDR3 is CAWSVLRGANIQYF.

About this clone: The CDR3 extends 3 residues past the end of the read, so its final part is completed from the germline J gene. V gene TRBV7-3 combines with J gene TRBJ2-1; D gene uncertain. This CDR3 spans 13 amino acids. Trimming left V 3 bases short and J 9 bases short, with 12 bases between. Germline V gene data show CDR1 as SGHTA and CDR2 as FQGTGA. The CDR3 reads CASSFSGGSEQFF. The sequenced CDR3 bases are TGTGCCAGCAGCTTTTCGGGTGGCAGTGAG.

On this clone: The read ends 3 residues shy of where the CDR3 ends; the end is completed using the germline J gene. The genes are TRBV20-1 and TRBJ2-7, with 10 nucleotides matching TRBD1. CDR1 and CDR2 (germline): DFQATT, SNEGSKA (reference sequence). J gave up 2 bases and V 5 bases, and 9 bases lay outside the gene matches. This CDR3 comprises 15 residues. This CDR3 reads CSAATKTGGPYEQYF. CDR3 DNA, as far as it was read: TGCAGTGCTGCCACCAAGACAGGGGGCCCCTACGAG.

This clone was seen at least ten times. The observed sequence ends 3 residues before the CDR3 terminus, with the missing tail filled in from the germline J gene. The chain uses TRBV20-1 and TRBJ2-3; D might be TRBD2 (6 bases). This CDR3 has 18 residues. With 1 base removed from V and 2 bases from J, the gap between germline ends came to 22 bases. Germline loops: CDR1 DFQATT, CDR2 SNEGSKA (reference sequence). The CDR3 region is CSARARRAAGGFTDTQYF. The CDR3 DNA, read in part, is TGCAGTGCTAGAGCCCGCCGGGCAGCGGGTGGGTTCACAGATACG.

Comment on this clone: The read is 3 residues too short to cover the CDR3 end, so that end is filled in from the germline J gene. V usage is TRBV30 and J usage is TRBJ1-2; D gene ambiguous. The CDR3 loop spans 12 amino acids. The V gene's germline CDR1 is GTSNPN and CDR2 SVGIG (reference sequence). V was cut by 8 bases and J by 5 bases, with 15 bases left in between. The DNA read from the CDR3 is TGTGCCCGAGGGTATAATGAGTATGGC. This encodes CARGYNEYG. From start to end, the CDR3 is CARGYNEYGYTF.

There are a few counts of this clone. The CDR3 goes on 3 residues after the read ends, and that part is filled in from the germline J gene. J is TRBJ1-3 and V is TRBV30, with D perhaps TRBD1 (5 bases). Germline lookup yields CDR1 GTSNPN and CDR2 SVGIG (reference sequence). The CDR3 totals 14 residues. Between the trimmed V and J ends, which lost 2 bases and 4 bases, there was a span of 12 bases. CDR3 DNA, as far as it was read: TGTGCCTGGAGTTACGCCAGGGTGGGAAACACC. It translates to CAWSYARVGNT. The full CDR3 reads CAWSYARVGNTIYF. The whole variable domain, remainder taken from reference TRBV30 and TRBJ1-3, is SQTIHQWPATLVQPVGSPLSLECTVEGTSNPNLYWYRQAAGRGLQLLFYSVGIGQISSEVPQNLSASRPQDRQFILSSKKLLLSDSGFYLCAWSYARVGNTIYFGEGSWLTVV.

This clone was picked up many times. The sequence runs out 3 residues before the end of the CDR3; the remainder is reconstructed from the germline J gene. The chain recombines TRBV19 with TRBJ2-7; D possibly corresponds to TRBD2 (6 bases). Germline CDR1 LNHDA, CDR2 SQIVND (reference sequence). CDR3 size: 15 residues. Between the trimmed V and J ends, which lost 3 bases and 2 bases, there was a span of 14 bases. The sequenced CDR3 bases are TGTGCCAGTAGTATGGCGATAGCGGCGACCTACGAG. Its protein product is CASSMAIAATYE. The entire CDR3 protein reads CASSMAIAATYEQYF.

This clone was found many times. The CDR3 end falls 3 residues outside the read, so it is completed with the germline J gene. V usage is TRBV28 and J usage is TRBJ2-7; D is possibly TRBD2 (6 bases). CDR1 and CDR2 (germline): MDHEN, SYDVKM. V was trimmed by 3 bases and J by 0 bases, leaving 6 bases between them. The CDR3 runs 13 residues. CDR3 region: CASSFGGSYEQYF. CDR3 DNA, as far as it was read: TGTGCCAGCAGTTTCGGGGGCTCCTACGAG.

This clone has at least ten counts. The CDR3 extends 3 residues past the end of the read, so its final part is completed from the germline J gene. The chain carries TRBV28 and TRBJ1-5; D is perhaps TRBD1 (5 bases). The CDR3 spans 17 residues. Germline V gene data show CDR1 as MDHEN and CDR2 as SYDVKM. V lost 1 base and J lost 0, with 13 bases in between. The chain's CDR3 is CASSLFRGTASNQPQHF. The CDR3 bases that were read are TGTGCCAGCAGTTTATTTCGGGGGACCGCTAGCAATCAGCCC.

Points on this clone: The CDR3 end falls 3 residues outside the read, so it is completed with the germline J gene. This sequence joins TRBV30 and TRBJ1-4, with a tentative D call TRBD1 (5 bases). Trimming removed 1 base at V and 8 bases at J, with 11 bases between. Looked up from germline, CDR1 is GTSNPN and CDR2 is SVGIG (reference sequence). This CDR3 has 13 residues. Incomplete CDR3 DNA: TGTGCCTGGAGTGAGGAGGGGAGCGAAAAA. Translation: CAWSEEGSEK. The full-length CDR3 reads as CAWSEEGSEKLFF.

This clone has just a few counts. The sequence runs out 3 residues before the end of the CDR3; the remainder is reconstructed from the germline J gene. V is TRBV7-7 and J is TRBJ2-2; maybe TRBD2 (5 bases). Trimming stripped 5 bases from V and 0 bases from J, with 13 bases between. The length of the CDR3 is 16 residues. The germline gives CDR1 SSHAT, CDR2 FNYEAQ (reference sequence). The CDR3 bases that were read are TGTGCCAGCAGCCCCGATAGCGCCTCGAACACCGGGGAG. The encoded protein is CASSPDSASNTGE. In full, the CDR3 reads CASSPDSASNTGELFF.

A few counts support this clone. The CDR3 end falls 3 residues outside the read, so it is completed with the germline J gene. J is TRBJ1-2 and V is TRBV20-1; TRBD1 matches 7 bases. Germline values: CDR1 DFQATT, CDR2 SNEGSKA (reference sequence). The CDR3 extends over 15 amino acids. V trimming: 0 bases; J trimming: 7 bases; junction bases outside the gene matches: 11. CDR3 protein: CSARDIGRGSSGYTF. The part of the CDR3 DNA that was read is TGCAGTGCTAGAGATATAGGCAGGGGGTCAAGTGGC.

This clone was observed a few times. Read coverage stops 3 residues before the CDR3 terminus; the germline J gene supplies the remainder. The chain recombines TRBV18 with TRBJ2-3, with 9 bases that match TRBD2. Germline CDR1 and CDR2: KGHSH and LQKENI. Losses at the gene ends were 1 base for V and 1 base for J; bases not matched to a gene: 9. This CDR3 contains 18 residues. CDR3 sequence reads: CASSPRGGGDFGTDTQYF. CDR3 bases read: TGTGCCAGCTCACCACGTGGCGGGGGGGATTTCGGCACAGATACG. Variable domain in full (rest from reference TRBV18 and TRBJ2-3): NAGVMQNPRHLVRRRGQEARLRCSPMKGHSHVYWYRQLPEEGLKFMVYLQKENIIDESGMPKERFSAEFPKEGPSILRIQQVVRGDSAAYFCASSPRGGGDFGTDTQYFGPGTRLTVL.

In the case of this clone: Sequencing ends 3 residues short of the CDR3 end; the germline J gene provides the rest. The chain has TRBV29-1 and TRBJ2-7, with 9 positions matching TRBD2. With V trimmed by 3 bases and J by 0 bases, 3 bases remained unmatched. The length of the CDR3 is 14 residues. Germline V CDR1 and CDR2: SQVTM, ANQGSEA. This CDR3 is CSVEASGNSYEQYF. The sequenced part of the CDR3 DNA is TGCAGCGTTGAGGCTAGCGGGAACTCCTACGAG.

In the case of this clone: The CDR3 is cut off 3 residues early in the read; its end comes from the germline J gene. The gene calls are TRBV19 and TRBJ1-4; D perhaps matches TRBD1 (6 bases). Germline V CDR1 and CDR2: LNHDA, SQIVND (reference sequence). The CDR3 length is 16 residues. Deletions cut 5 bases from V and 7 bases from J, with 20 bases between. CDR3 region: CASSPSPRGRSEKLFF. The covered CDR3 bases are TGTGCCAGTAGTCCCTCACCCAGGGGACGGAGTGAAAAA.

This clone was detected many times. The missing CDR3 end, 3 residues past where the read stops, is filled in from the germline J gene. This chain links TRBV2 with TRBJ2-3, with D possibly being TRBD2 (6 bases). V dropped 6 bases and J dropped 2 bases, with 12 bases sitting between them. The CDR3 covers 14 residues. Germline CDR1 reads SNHLY; CDR2 reads FYNNEI. The DNA read from the CDR3 is TGTGCCAGCAGGGATACTAGCACCACAGATACG. Its protein is CASRDTSTTDT. The entire CDR3 protein reads CASRDTSTTDTQYF.

This clone was observed at least ten times. Partial CDR3 DNA: TGCGCCAGCAGCTTGGGAGGAACAGAGGGGTATGGC. Translating it yields CASSLGGTEGYG. Given in full, the CDR3 is CASSLGGTEGYGYTF. The chain uses TRBV5-1 and TRBJ1-2; D may be TRBD1 (5 bases). The missing CDR3 end, 3 residues past where the read stops, is filled in from the germline J gene. CDR1 is SGHRS, CDR2 YFSETQ, per germline. This CDR3 spans 15 amino acids. V shed 0 bases and J shed 5 bases, with 14 bases lying between them.